This T cell receptor beta chain was captured by sequencing in a study of T-cell memory formation after mild COVID-19. As to this clonotype: Its antigen is not known.

TCRdb re-analysed the 5' RACE reads in MiXCR, keeping a single row per CDR3 protein. The table records over 300,000 distinct CDR3 sequences, 20% to 25% of them present only once. V was clipped by 1 base and J by 8 bases, with 11 bases between them. This CDR3 is 13 amino acids long. Per the germline V gene, CDR1 is SEHNR and CDR2 is FQNEAQ (reference sequence). Study conclusions and caveats: There was a balanced CD4/CD8 profile in clones contracting day 15 to 85, and later expanders leaned CD4+.

Sequenced: PBMCs or a T cell subset sorted from them (not recorded which). The clonotype originates from a man aged 18-30 years who had mild COVID-19 (a few samples of this study predate the infection). Cell type and time point are not known. The chain employs TRBV7-9 and TRBJ1-1; D is ambiguous. This CDR3 reads CASSLVKVTEAFF. The CDR3 region has the DNA TGTGCCAGCAGCTTAGTGAAGGTCACCGAAGCTTTCTTT.